Listed below are T cell receptor beta chains from one sample, sequenced in a study of cytomegalovirus exposure and HLA in healthy donors. Profiled with immunoSEQ multiplex PCR; TCRdb holds only in-frame clones, not every one. The table lists 150,000 to 170,000 clones, around 81% of them singletons. The specimen sequenced was PBMCs. Receptor source: a woman between 40 and 50 years old in good health and CMV-seropositive. CDR3s include the opening cysteine and the closing phenylalanine or tryptophan. Fields, in order: clone size, J gene, V gene, D gene, CDR3 protein, CDR3 DNA. The D gene is left open where the match is weak. Rows may omit the clone size; those that give it use once, few, many or a size class.

- | TRBJ2-7 | TRBV27 | TRBD1 | CASSRRPGTGNEQYF | TGTGCCAGCAGTCGCCGGCCTGGGACAGGGAACGAGCAGTACTTC
- | TRBJ2-7 | TRBV5-4 | TRBD2 | CASSRAGARANYEQYF | TGTGCCAGCAGCCGTGCGGGAGCGAGAGCGAACTACGAGCAGTACTTC
- | TRBJ2-1 | TRBV11-3 | TRBD2 | CASSVAGGGNEQFF | TGTGCCAGCAGCGTAGCGGGGGGAGGTAATGAGCAGTTCTTC
- | TRBJ1-5 | TRBV6-1 | TRBD1 | CASSGRTGGEPQHF | TGTGCCAGCAGTGGACGGACAGGGGGCGAGCCCCAGCATTTT
few | TRBJ2-5 | TRBV13 | TRBD2 | CASSLLAGGQETQYF | TGTGCCAGCAGCTTACTGGCGGGAGGGCAAGAGACCCAGTACTTC
- | TRBJ2-7 | TRBV6-5 | TRBD1 | CASSYSSRGNEQYF | TGTGCCAGCAGTTACTCCTCCAGGGGGAACGAGCAGTACTTC
- | TRBJ1-2 | TRBV18 | TRBD1 | CASSPSQGAVSYGYTF | TGTGCCAGCTCACCATCGCAGGGGGCAGTTAGCTATGGCTACACCTTC
- | TRBJ1-6 | TRBV6-5 | - | CASSYSSGHYNSPLHF | TGTGCCAGCAGTTACAGTTCGGGACACTATAATTCACCCCTCCACTTT
once | TRBJ2-1 | TRBV19 | TRBD2 | CASSSPGLAGNNEQFF | TGTGCCAGTAGTTCACCAGGACTAGCGGGGAACAATGAGCAGTTCTTC
- | TRBJ1-3 | TRBV9 | - | CASTTGDRGNTIYF | TGTGCCAGCACCACAGGTGACCGTGGAAACACCATATATTTT
- | TRBJ2-1 | TRBV25-1 | TRBD1 | CASSKRDRAYNEQFF | TGTGCCAGCTCAAAGCGGGACAGGGCCTACAATGAGCAGTTCTTC
- | TRBJ1-2 | TRBV4-2 | TRBD1 | CASSQVSDRERYTF | TGTGCCAGCAGCCAAGTGAGCGACAGGGAGCGCTACACCTTC
- | TRBJ2-1 | TRBV2 | - | CASSVAPRGFF | TGTGCCAGCAGTGTCGCCCCTCGGGGGTTCTTC
- | TRBJ2-2 | TRBV18 | - | CASSLSTGELFF | TGTGCCAGCTCACTCAGCACCGGGGAGCTGTTTTTT
- | TRBJ2-7 | TRBV2 | TRBD2 | CASSEVWSGRNYEQYF | TGTGCCAGCAGTGAAGTGTGGAGCGGGAGGAACTACGAGCAGTACTTC
- | TRBJ1-1 | TRBV15 | - | CATSSNTGTSEAFF | TGTGCCACCAGCAGCAACACAGGGACGAGCGAAGCTTTCTTT
- | TRBJ2-6 | TRBV9 | - | CASSGAGENSGANVLTF | TGTGCCAGCAGCGGGGCAGGGGAAAACTCTGGGGCCAACGTCCTGACTTTC
once | TRBJ2-3 | TRBV19 | TRBD1 | CASTPTGYRTDTQYF | TGTGCCAGTACCCCGACAGGGTATCGCACAGATACGCAGTATTTT
- | TRBJ1-4 | TRBV27 | - | CASSHAGRPLTEKLFF | TGTGCCAGCAGTCACGCGGGACGGCCCTTAACTGAAAAACTGTTTTTT
- | TRBJ1-5 | TRBV5-6 | TRBD1 | CASSLGTGPNQPQHF | TGTGCCAGCAGCTTGGGGACAGGACCTAATCAGCCCCAGCATTTT
- | TRBJ2-7 | TRBV30 | - | CAWGGGVKYF | TGTGCCTGGGGGGGCGGCGTAAAGTACTTC
- | TRBJ1-1 | TRBV18 | - | CASSLGTPEPFF | TGTGCCAGCTCACTCGGGACTCCGGAGCCTTTCTTT
few | TRBJ2-2 | TRBV7-3 | - | CASSYGNTGELFF | TGTGCCAGCAGCTACGGGAACACCGGGGAGCTGTTTTTT
once | TRBJ2-7 | TRBV7-2 | TRBD2 | CASSLARLAGGYEQYF | TGTGCCAGCAGCTTAGCTCGACTAGCGGGAGGCTACGAGCAGTACTTC
- | TRBJ2-2 | TRBV27 | TRBD1 | CASSADRGPGELFF | TGTGCCAGCAGCGCTGACAGGGGACCCGGGGAGCTGTTTTTT
few | TRBJ1-2 | TRBV29-1 | TRBD1 | CSVEASGTVRGYTF | TGCAGCGTTGAAGCTTCCGGGACAGTGCGGGGCTACACCTTC
- | TRBJ1-1 | TRBV18 | TRBD1 | CASSRTGVEAFF | TGTGCCAGCTCACGGACAGGAGTTGAAGCTTTCTTT
- | TRBJ2-1 | TRBV19 | - | CATLGAVYNEQFF | TGTGCCACCTTAGGGGCAGTTTACAATGAGCAGTTCTTC
- | TRBJ2-7 | TRBV7-9 | TRBD2 | CASSFSGASYEQYF | TGTGCCAGCAGCTTCAGCGGGGCCTCCTACGAGCAGTACTTC
- | TRBJ1-6 | TRBV30 | TRBD1 | CAWSTDRVYSPLHF | TGTGCCTGGTCGACGGACAGGGTTTATTCACCCCTCCACTTT